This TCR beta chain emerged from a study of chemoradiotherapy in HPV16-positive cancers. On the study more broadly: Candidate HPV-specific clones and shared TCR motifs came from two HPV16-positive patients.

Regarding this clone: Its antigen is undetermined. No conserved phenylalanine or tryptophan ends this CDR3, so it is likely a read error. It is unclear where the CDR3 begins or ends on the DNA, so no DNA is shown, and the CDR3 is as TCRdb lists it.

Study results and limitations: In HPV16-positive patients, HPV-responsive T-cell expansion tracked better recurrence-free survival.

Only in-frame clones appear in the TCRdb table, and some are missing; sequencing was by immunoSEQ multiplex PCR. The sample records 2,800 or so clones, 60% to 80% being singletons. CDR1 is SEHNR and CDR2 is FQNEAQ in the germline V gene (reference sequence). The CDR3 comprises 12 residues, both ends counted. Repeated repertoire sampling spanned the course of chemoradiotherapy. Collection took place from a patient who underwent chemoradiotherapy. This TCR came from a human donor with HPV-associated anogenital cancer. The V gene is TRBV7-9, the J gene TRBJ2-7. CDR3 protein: CASSSQRGQEEY.